A selection of T cell receptor beta chains follows, all from one sample in a study of shared clonotypes between healthy human individuals. Here immunoSEQ multiplex PCR was the method, and the copy in TCRdb shows in-frame clones only, minus some. The sample has around 2,000,000 clones, more than 85% seen once. The specimen was naive CD8+ T cells from PBMCs. The receptors here all came from a man between 18 and 29 years old in good health. Some clones in this sample may be carry-over from other donors' samples. The CDR3 runs from the conserved cysteine through the conserved F or W. The order of the fields is V gene, D gene, J gene, clone size, CDR3 DNA, CDR3 protein. A D gene is named only where the DNA matches it firmly. Expanded clones get a size class; other rows say once, few or many, or leave the size out.

V gene: TRBV25-1; D gene: -; J gene: TRBJ1-5; clone size: -; CDR3 DNA: TGTGCCAGCAGGTCATCCGGGGGCGAAAATAGCAATCAGCCCCAGCATTTT; CDR3 protein: CASRSSGGENSNQPQHF
V gene: TRBV27; D gene: -; J gene: TRBJ2-3; clone size: -; CDR3 DNA: TGTGCCAGCACCGCCGGGGTGCGGGAAAGCACAGATACGCAGTATTTT; CDR3 protein: CASTAGVRESTDTQYF
V gene: TRBV9; D gene: TRBD2; J gene: TRBJ2-1; clone size: once; CDR3 DNA: TGTGCCAGCAGCGCTAGAGGACCGGGACTAGCGGGTGAGCAGTTCTTC; CDR3 protein: CASSARGPGLAGEQFF
V gene: TRBV27; D gene: TRBD2; J gene: TRBJ2-7; clone size: -; CDR3 DNA: TGTGCCAGCAGTTTAGCGGGAGGGCCGGGCGAGCAGTACTTC; CDR3 protein: CASSLAGGPGEQYF
V gene: TRBV28; D gene: TRBD2; J gene: TRBJ2-1; clone size: -; CDR3 DNA: TGTGCCAGCAGTTTCGCGGGAGGAAACAATGAGCAGTTCTTC; CDR3 protein: CASSFAGGNNEQFF
V gene: TRBV9; D gene: TRBD2; J gene: TRBJ2-3; clone size: -; CDR3 DNA: TGTGCCAGCAGCGTAGGCGGTAGCGGGAGGGCGGATACGCAGTATTTT; CDR3 protein: CASSVGGSGRADTQYF
V gene: TRBV14; D gene: -; J gene: TRBJ1-3; clone size: -; CDR3 DNA: TGTGCCAGCAGCCAAGATTACGAGGTTCTGAGACCTGGAAACACCATATATTTT; CDR3 protein: CASSQDYEVLRPGNTIYF
V gene: TRBV7-9; D gene: -; J gene: TRBJ2-3; clone size: -; CDR3 DNA: TGTGCCAGCAGCCAACTAGACTCTAGCACAGATACGCAGTATTTT; CDR3 protein: CASSQLDSSTDTQYF
V gene: TRBV4-1; D gene: -; J gene: TRBJ1-5; clone size: -; CDR3 DNA: TGCGCCAGCAGCCTAAACACCAATAGCAATCAGCCCCAGCATTTT; CDR3 protein: CASSLNTNSNQPQHF
V gene: TRBV27; D gene: -; J gene: TRBJ2-1; clone size: -; CDR3 DNA: TGTGCCAGCAGTTTATTGCGGGGAACCTACAATGAGCAGTTCTTC; CDR3 protein: CASSLLRGTYNEQFF
V gene: TRBV9; D gene: TRBD2; J gene: TRBJ2-1; clone size: -; CDR3 DNA: TGTGCCAGCAGCGCAAGTAGCGGGATAGAGCAGTTCTTC; CDR3 protein: CASSASSGIEQFF